Listed below are T cell receptor beta chains from one sample, sequenced in a study of cytomegalovirus exposure and HLA in healthy donors. TCRdb's copy holds only in-frame clones and misses some; the assay was immunoSEQ multiplex PCR. The sample contains approximately 95,000 clones, 81% of which appear only once. The specimen sequenced was PBMCs. The origin of the receptors is a woman between 70 and 85 years old in good health and CMV-seropositive. Each CDR3 is given with its conserved first and last residue. D genes are given only for firm matches. Size tells how often a clone was seen (once, few, many) or the class of an expanded clone, and some rows leave it out.

TRBV6-6,-,14,TRBD1,TRBJ1-1,CASTIGGAATEAFF,TGTGCCAGCACCATAGGGGGCGCGGCGACTGAAGCTTTCTTT
TRBV29-1,-,12,TRBD1,TRBJ2-7,CSVGTGVLEQYF,TGCAGCGTTGGGACAGGAGTCCTCGAGCAGTACTTC
TRBV7-9,-,13,TRBD1,TRBJ2-7,CASREGQGGEQYF,TGTGCCAGCAGGGAGGGACAGGGCGGCGAGCAGTACTTC
TRBV25-1,-,15,TRBD1,TRBJ2-1,CASWALTGPRNEQFF,TGTGCCAGCTGGGCCCTGACAGGGCCCCGCAATGAGCAGTTCTTC
TRBV11-2,-,11,-,TRBJ1-1,CASIPGTEAFF,TGTGCCAGCATCCCCGGCACTGAAGCTTTCTTT
TRBV7-9,-,16,-,TRBJ2-2,CASSPLGIAIAGELFF,TGTGCCAGCAGCCCGTTGGGGATAGCGATCGCCGGGGAGCTGTTTTTT
TRBV2,-,14,-,TRBJ2-6,CASRRTTGANVLTF,TGTGCCAGCAGGAGAACTACTGGGGCCAACGTCCTGACTTTC
TRBV30,few,16,-,TRBJ2-7,CAWSLLAGGGSYEQYF,TGTGCCTGGAGTCTATTAGCCGGAGGAGGTTCCTACGAGCAGTACTTC
TRBV6-4,-,14,-,TRBJ2-7,CASSVDSGTYEQYF,TGTGCCAGCAGTGTCGATAGCGGAACCTACGAGCAGTACTTC
TRBV7-9,-,18,-,TRBJ1-5,CASRPNRSRTGINQPQHF,TGTGCCAGCAGACCTAACCGCAGTAGAACAGGCATCAATCAGCCCCAGCATTTT
TRBV28,-,13,-,TRBJ1-2,CAGSARGGYGYTF,TGTGCCGGCAGTGCGCGGGGAGGGTACGGCTACACCTTC
TRBV7-2,-,15,TRBD2,TRBJ2-1,CASSLGSGGFIEQFF,TGTGCCAGCAGCTTAGGTAGCGGGGGGTTTATAGAGCAGTTCTTC
TRBV27,-,15,TRBD1,TRBJ1-5,CASSKGQGADQPQHF,TGTGCCAGCAGTAAAGGACAGGGGGCAGATCAGCCCCAGCATTTT
TRBV4-1,-,15,-,TRBJ2-3,CASSQYAGSTDTQYF,TGCGCCAGCAGCCAATACGCGGGATCCACAGATACGCAGTATTTT
TRBV7-2,-,18,-,TRBJ2-5,CASSLGSRASRLLETQYF,TGTGCCAGCAGCTTAGGGAGTAGAGCTAGTAGGCTCCTTGAGACCCAGTACTTC
TRBV7-2,-,15,TRBD2,TRBJ2-5,CASSIGGRAQETQYF,TGTGCCAGCAGCATCGGCGGGAGGGCCCAAGAGACCCAGTACTTC
TRBV10-1,-,13,TRBD2,TRBJ2-7,CASSLAGDYEQYF,TGCGCCAGCAGCCTAGCGGGAGACTACGAGCAGTACTTC
TRBV11-2,-,15,TRBD2,TRBJ2-1,CASSLGGTSGHEQFF,TGTGCCAGCAGCTTAGGGGGGACTAGCGGCCATGAGCAGTTCTTC
TRBV4-3,few,13,-,TRBJ1-2,CASSADTFSGYTF,TGCGCCAGCAGCGCGGACACTTTTTCTGGCTACACCTTC
TRBV7-9,-,14,TRBD1,TRBJ1-1,CASSLRQGNTEAFF,TGTGCCAGCAGCTTAAGACAGGGGAACACTGAAGCTTTCTTT
TRBV30,few,14,-,TRBJ1-4,CAWSVGITNEKLFF,TGTGCCTGGAGTGTCGGGATAACCAATGAAAAACTGTTTTTT
TRBV5-4,-,11,-,TRBJ2-7,CASSSSSEQYF,TGTGCCAGCTCTAGCTCCAGCGAGCAGTACTTC
TRBV5-1,-,13,-,TRBJ2-3,CASSLQLTDTQYF,TGCGCCAGCAGCTTGCAATTGACAGATACGCAGTATTTT
TRBV10-2,-,16,-,TRBJ2-1,CASSATSGVSVNEQFF,TGCGCCAGCAGTGCGACCTCCGGAGTTAGTGTCAATGAGCAGTTCTTC